This note documents a single T cell receptor beta chain sequence. Its antigen is unknown. No much larger clone is present one base from it, and per-base qualities are unavailable. This specimen comes from a study of T cell responses to AZD1222 COVID-19 vaccine (dated by TCRdb to the early 2020s). With regard to the full study: TCR sequencing covered 230 to 250 trial participants: roughly 200 given two doses of AZD1222 and 26 given two doses of MenACWY control vaccine. Trial participants were enrolled by age into subgroups of 18-55, 56-69 and 70-plus years, and 148, 28 and 57 TCR-sequenced participants, respectively, were included in these subgroups.

What this sample's time point label stands for: about 28 days (+/-7) after the second vaccine dose. Because spike-specific TCR depth and breadth did not differ between the two schedules, AZD1222 recipients who got a second dose at roughly 4 weeks were pooled with those who got a second dose at roughly 12 weeks. Samples from vaccinated people were obtained from the UK trials COV001 and COV002, which included a single-blind randomized controlled phase 2/3 trial of AZD1222 (ChAdOx1 nCoV-19) in healthy adults. For TCRbeta chain sequencing, PBMC samples from trial participants were taken at day 0 and at day 28 after the second dose. The CDR3 regions of human TCRbeta chains were analyzed by immunosequencing. The study's processing was this. TCRs in the repertoires were compared against a reference library of SARS-CoV-2-specific TCRs that had been generated with the MIRA antigen-specificity platform. Breadth was defined as the fraction of unique TCRs that were SARS-CoV-2-associated. Depth was defined as the fraction of total T cells that were SARS-CoV-2-associated. Using the MIRA data, every spike-specific TCR was mapped to the spike region that the TCR reacted to and assigned to either a CD4 or a CD8 class. Log10-transformed breadth and depth values were compared by one-way ANOVA with Sidak's multiple comparisons tests. The table comes from immuneACCESS by way of TCRdb, which keeps in-frame sequences with V and J called. Part of the clones is missing from these tables; in studies checked, under half for an unresolved V gene and the rest for unknown reasons. From that table come the V and J calls and clone size; the DNA was used to work out D and trimming. The sample profile shows over 110,000 clones; roughly 90% of them were found once. The ten largest account for 1.5% to 2% of the sample.

What the study reported, not specific to this receptor: After two AZD1222 doses, both the breadth and the depth of spike-specific TCRs were significantly higher than at day 0 and than in MenACWY recipients. Vaccine-associated CD4 TCRs spanned the whole spike protein, with dominant responses in regions 160-218 and 743-854. The 56-69-year group was small, and its depth increase did not reach significance, likely because of low power. No day 14 peak-response samples were available, so repertoires were characterized only after the peak T cell response. Conclusions about previously exposed vaccinees are limited, since just a handful of AZD1222 recipients were seropositive for SARS-CoV-2 at baseline. Reportedly, close to half of the unique spike-specific TCRs recognized epitopes lying outside the regions that are mutated in the B.1.351 and B.1.1.7 variants. Most participants were white British and females outnumbered males, and the authors suggested that clonal diversity may have been underestimated.

The CDR3 has 14 amino acids, counting the end cysteine and phenylalanine. Just CDR3 DNA is preserved here, 42 bases in frame from base 1. V gives up 3 bases and J gives up 0 bases, and the segment between their germline ends measures 8 bases. Reading the germline V gene gives CDR1 MNHNS and CDR2 SASEGT. The rearrangement joined TRBV6-1 to TRBJ1-1; the D segment cannot be called with confidence. Sequenced here: peripheral blood, sampled 28 days after the second AZD1222 dose. The clonotype originates from an adult who received the AZD1222 COVID-19 vaccine. The DNA reads as follows: TGTGCCAGCAGTGATCGACCCTTGAACACTGAAGCTTTCTTT. This yields the protein CASSDRPLNTEAFF.